The T cell receptor (beta chain) described here comes from a study of shared clonotypes between healthy human individuals. Whole-study findings and limits: Larger richness was generally estimated for naive than memory subsets. The study found about 4.6% of naive CD4 clonotypes shared across a few donors.

The CDR3 spans 18 residues. Losses at the gene ends were 4 bases for V and 1 base for J; bases not matched to a gene: 8. From germline, CDR1 is SGHNT and CDR2 YYREEE (reference sequence). Naive CD4+ cells were CD45RA-selected; the remaining cells were memory. Using immunoSEQ multiplex PCR, the repertoire was profiled, and TCRdb retains in-frame clones only, with some absent. The table has over a million clones, 96% seen once; the top ten hold roughly 1.2%. Remarks on this clone: Its antigen remains unidentified.

Sequencing input: naive CD4+ T cells sorted from blood. Specified subset: CD45RA+ positively selected. The chain recombines TRBV5-4 with TRBJ2-1; 13 bases agree with TRBD2. This TCR was sampled from a man aged 30 to 39 in good health. The CDR3 reads CASSDGTSGKGSYNEQFF. CDR3 coding DNA: TGTGCCAGCAGCGACGGGACTAGCGGGAAAGGTTCCTACAATGAGCAGTTCTTC. Full variable domain (rest looked up from reference TRBV5-4 and TRBJ2-1): ETGVTQSPTHLIKTRGQQVTLRCSSQSGHNTVSWYQQALGQGPQFIFQYYREEENGRGNFPPRFSGLQFPNYSSELNVNALELDDSALYLCASSDGTSGKGSYNEQFFGPGTRLTVL.